This TCR beta chain was sequenced for a study of blood T cell repertoires in COVID-19. Germline trimming cut 4 bases from V and 1 base from J; bases unmatched to any gene: 7. Germline CDR1 SGHNT, CDR2 YYREEE (reference sequence). The CDR3 covers 16 residues. This table comes from immunoSEQ multiplex PCR, and its TCRdb copy is limited to in-frame clones, with some not included. Of around 60,000 clones listed, roughly 71% were seen once; the top ten hold 32%. This sequence joins TRBV5-4 and TRBJ2-3, with 9 bases matching TRBD2. This clonotype was obtained from a human donor in a cohort sampled during active COVID-19. Sequencing input: peripheral blood. The CDR3 is CASSPRGGRGTDTQYF. The CDR3, as DNA: TGTGCCAGCAGCCCAAGGGGCGGGAGGGGCACAGATACGCAGTATTTT. Looking up the rest from reference TRBV5-4 and TRBJ2-3 gives the full variable domain: ETGVTQSPTHLIKTRGQQVTLRCSSQSGHNTVSWYQQALGQGPQFIFQYYREEENGRGNFPPRFSGLQFPNYSSELNVNALELDDSALYLCASSPRGGRGTDTQYFGPGTRLTVL.